This TCR beta chain was recorded in a study of beta chain features in type 1 diabetes. This clone has more than one count but fewer than ten. Antigen unknown. Germline values: CDR1 SQVTM, CDR2 ANQGSEA. The ends were cut back, 7 bases at V and 3 bases at J, with 20 bases in the middle. The CDR3 totals 15 residues. Study-level points and caveats: In type 1 diabetes patients, VDJ junctions had fewer insertions; deletions at these junctions were more frequent. PCR, the amplification step, might favor shorter templates, equally in patients and controls. The naive, central memory and Treg TCRB repertoires of patients appeared to be more similar to one another than those of healthy donors.

The authors reverse transcribed all of the isolated RNA, so sequencing captured expressed TCRB transcripts. Assay: immunoSEQ multiplex PCR; the TCRdb copy retains only in-frame clones and omits some. The table lists 250,000 to 350,000 clones, less than 15% of them singletons. The chain recombines TRBV29-1 with TRBJ2-3; a weak D match, TRBD2 (6 bases). This sequence originates from a young man in good health. Material for sequencing was central memory CD4+ T cells from blood. Here the CDR3 DNA reads TGCAGCGGAACCGAACGGCTAGCGCAGACAGATACGCAGTATTTT. It specifies CSGTERLAQTDTQYF.